This T cell receptor (beta chain) was recorded in a study of blood T cell repertoires in COVID-19. Study summary: Sites in the United States, Italy and Spain provided acute and convalescent COVID-19 samples. From T cells, B-cell-depleted T cells, or PBMCs came the material, which was cDNA or gDNA.

In the study's own analysis: Estimation of nucleated cell counts was performed using reference gene primer amplification. The protocol was immunoSEQ multiplex PCR, while the TCRdb copy is restricted to in-frame clones and leaves out a portion. Clone size and V and J calls were adopted from that table, with D and trimming inferred from the DNA. The table lists 210,000 or so clones, approximately 84% of them singletons. With 0 bases removed from V and 5 bases from J, the gap between germline ends came to 17 bases. CDR1 and CDR2 from the germline V gene are LNHNV and YYDKDF (reference sequence). The CDR3 has 16 residues.

The TCR originated in a woman between 65 and 79 years old with active or convalescent COVID-19. Input material: peripheral blood. The rearrangement uses TRBV15 and TRBJ2-7, with TRBD2 as a possible D gene (6 bases). Here the CDR3 reads CATSRESRGGVHEQYF. The DNA of the CDR3 is TGTGCCACCAGCAGAGAGTCTCGAGGAGGGGTCCACGAGCAGTACTTC.